A single sample is the source of the 21 T cell receptor beta chains below, sequenced in a study of T-cell reconstitution after alpha-beta-depleted transplantation in children. Molecular barcoding with unique molecular identifiers was used for the TCRbeta library. Using its own MiXCR run on the PCR reads, TCRdb lists one record per CDR3 protein. The sample includes around 190,000 distinct CDR3 sequences, roughly 6.6% of them seen just once. Here the sequenced sample was PBMCs, taken before TCRalphabeta/CD19-depleted stem cell transplant. The receptors originated from a boy between 2 and 10 years old with acute lymphoblastic leukemia, due to receive a stem cell transplant.

This chain joins TRBV5-5 and TRBJ1-2; tentatively, D is TRBD1 (5 bases). V was clipped by 3 bases and J by 4 bases, with 10 bases between them. The CDR3 is made up of 13 amino acids. Germline V gene lookup returns CDR1 SGHKS and CDR2 YYEKEE (reference sequence). CDR3 coding DNA: TGTGCCAGCAGCTCACAGGACGGCTATGGCTACACCTTC. Translation: CASSSQDGYGYTF.

As concerns this clonotype: This may be a read error, as it is one base from a much larger clone. The rearrangement joins TRBV20-1 to TRBJ2-7; no firm D call. CDR3 size: 10 residues. Germline loops: CDR1 DFQATT, CDR2 SNEGSKA (reference sequence). CDR3 sequence: CSCGSYQQYF. The CDR3, as DNA: TGCAGTTGCGGTTCCTACCAGCAGTACTTC.

The gene calls are TRBV28 and TRBJ2-5; 7 bases agree with TRBD2. Unmatched junction bases numbered 12, after V lost 5 bases and J lost 3 bases. In germline, CDR1 is MDHEN, CDR2 SYDVKM. This CDR3 has 16 amino acids. In nucleotides, the CDR3 is TGTGCCAGCAGTCCGGGGGGACCCCCAGAAGAAGAGACCCAGTACTTC. Protein product: CASSPGGPPEEETQYF.

The chain recombines TRBV25-1 with TRBJ2-3, with D perhaps matching TRBD2 (7 bases). Between the trimmed V and J ends, which lost 4 bases and 0 bases, there was a span of 17 bases. Germline CDR1 reads MGHDK; CDR2 reads SYGVNS. The length of the CDR3 is 17 residues. CDR3: CASSGYFGGPSTDTQYF. DNA of the CDR3: TGTGCCAGCAGTGGATACTTCGGGGGGCCAAGCACAGATACGCAGTATTTT.

This clonotype showed up just a few times. The chain uses TRBV20-1 and TRBJ1-1; D call uncertain. This CDR3 comprises 13 residues. The germline V gene has CDR1 DFQATT and CDR2 SNEGSKA (reference sequence). V lost 1 base and J lost 0, with 6 bases in between. The CDR3 bases are TGCAGTGCTAGAGGTGCCGTGAACACTGAAGCTTTCTTT. Its protein product is CSARGAVNTEAFF.

V gene TRBV20-1 combines with J gene TRBJ1-2, with D maybe TRBD1 (6 bases). The CDR3 consists of 14 residues. Looked up from germline, CDR1 is DFQATT and CDR2 is SNEGSKA (reference sequence). Trimming stripped 2 bases from V and 0 bases from J, with 10 bases between. CDR3 in amino acids: CSARPTGANYGYTF. The DNA of the CDR3 is TGCAGTGCTAGACCGACAGGAGCTAACTATGGCTACACCTTC.

This clonotype has only a few counts. This chain connects TRBV20-1 to TRBJ1-1; D remains ambiguous. The ends were cut back, 6 bases at V and 11 bases at J, with 16 bases in the middle. The CDR3 is made up of 11 amino acids. Germline assignment: CDR1 DFQATT and CDR2 SNEGSKA (reference sequence). The CDR3 sequence is CSALHRPVAFF. CDR3 bases: TGCAGTGCCCTCCATCGACCCGTGGCTTTCTTT.

In this sample, this clonotype turned up many times. V is TRBV20-1 and J is TRBJ2-5; TRBD2 aligns across 8 bases. Losses at the gene ends were 2 bases for V and 4 bases for J; bases not matched to a gene: 3. CDR3 length equals 13 residues. The germline V gene has CDR1 DFQATT and CDR2 SNEGSKA (reference sequence). CDR3 amino acids: CSARPGGGETQYF. The CDR3 DNA is TGCAGTGCTAGACCCGGGGGGGGAGAGACCCAGTACTTC.

This rearrangement joins TRBV30 to TRBJ2-1; D is ambiguous. The CDR3 has 12 amino acids. CDR1 and CDR2 from the germline V gene are GTSNPN and SVGIG (reference sequence). The ends were cut back, 4 bases at V and 0 bases at J, with 4 bases in the middle. CDR3 in amino acids: CAWTNSYNEQFF. The CDR3 DNA follows: TGTGCCTGGACCAACTCCTACAATGAGCAGTTCTTC. The full variable domain, completed using reference TRBV30 and TRBJ2-1, is SQTIHQWPATLVQPVGSPLSLECTVEGTSNPNLYWYRQAAGRGLQLLFYSVGIGQISSEVPQNLSASRPQDRQFILSSKKLLLSDSGFYLCAWTNSYNEQFFGPGTRLTVL.

The chain recombines TRBV7-2 with TRBJ1-5; tentatively, D is TRBD1 (5 bases). CDR3 size: 15 residues. CDR1 is SGHTA, CDR2 FQGNSA, per germline. V was trimmed by 5 bases and J by 1 base, leaving 12 bases between them. The CDR3 region has the DNA TGTGCCAGCAGCCAGGTAGGGGTGAGCAATCAGCCCCAGCATTTT. This translates into CASSQVGVSNQPQHF.

This clonotype came up many times. The chain has TRBV6-2 or TRBV6-3 and TRBJ2-3; perhaps TRBD2 as D (6 bases). Trimming removed 7 bases from V and 0 bases from J, with 20 bases in between. This CDR3 has 17 amino acids. Germline V gives CDR1 MNHEY, CDR2 SVGEGT. The CDR3 loop reads CASTSRRRGWSTDTQYF. The CDR3 DNA is TGTGCCAGCACCTCCCGGCGGCGGGGATGGAGCACAGATACGCAGTATTTT.

This clonotype was picked up a small number of times. The gene calls are TRBV19 and TRBJ2-2; D call uncertain. The CDR3 spans 14 residues. Trimming removed 1 base from V and 7 bases from J, with 10 bases in between. Germline-derived CDR1 and CDR2 are LNHDA and SQIVND (reference sequence). The CDR3 protein is CASSIGSIGGELFF. The CDR3 nucleotides are TGTGCCAGTAGTATAGGATCGATTGGCGGGGAGCTGTTTTTT.

Many counts were recorded for this clonotype. This chain uses TRBV28 with TRBJ1-6; D perhaps matches TRBD1 (5 bases). V was trimmed by 6 bases and J by 9 bases, leaving 15 bases between them. There are 14 residues in the CDR3. CDR1 is MDHEN and CDR2 is SYDVKM in the germline V gene. In DNA, the CDR3 is TGTGCCAGCAGGACCAGGGTGCGGGGTTCACCCCTCCACTTT. The encoded protein is CASRTRVRGSPLHF.

This clonotype was detected ten times or more. The CDR3 here is CASSFLTGEAGQYF. The CDR3 DNA reads as TGTGCCAGCAGTTTCTTGACAGGGGAAGCGGGACAGTACTTC. The chain uses TRBV28 and TRBJ2-7, with TRBD1 as a possible D gene (8 bases). This CDR3 is built from 14 residues. CDR1 and CDR2 (germline): MDHEN, SYDVKM. V lost 3 bases to trimming and J lost 10 bases, with 19 bases between them.

This clonotype was picked up many times. The V gene is TRBV20-1, the J gene TRBJ2-5; TRBD2 is a possible D gene (7 bases). The germline V and J ends were trimmed by 6 bases and 1 base, with 15 bases remaining between them. Germline loops: CDR1 DFQATT, CDR2 SNEGSKA (reference sequence). This CDR3 has 14 residues. The CDR3 DNA follows: TGCAGTGCGGGGGGGCCTGGGCGCCAAGAGACCCAGTACTTC. This translates into CSAGGPGRQETQYF.

This sequence joins TRBV11-3 and TRBJ2-3; D perhaps matches TRBD2 (6 bases). V lost 1 base to trimming and J lost 1 base, with 18 bases between them. The CDR3 is made up of 18 amino acids. Germline loops: CDR1 SGHNT, CDR2 YENEEA. Here the CDR3 reads CASSLVGFGIAGTDTQYF. The CDR3 coding sequence is TGTGCCAGCAGCTTAGTGGGTTTCGGTATAGCGGGCACAGATACGCAGTATTTT.

There are many counts of this clonotype. The rearrangement uses TRBV7-9 and TRBJ2-7; TRBD1 matches at 7 bases. The J segment lost 4 bases and the V segment lost 5 bases, leaving 8 bases of the junction unmatched. CDR1 is SEHNR, CDR2 FQNEAQ, per germline (reference sequence). The CDR3 is made up of 14 amino acids. The CDR3 sequence is CASSPGDRIYEQYF. The CDR3, as DNA: TGTGCCAGCAGCCCCGGGGACAGAATTTACGAGCAGTACTTC.

This clonotype was counted many times. The gene calls are TRBV5-1 and TRBJ2-5; D not resolved. V gave up 4 bases and J gave up 4 bases, with 14 bases separating them. This CDR3 contains 14 residues. Looked up from germline, CDR1 is SGHRS and CDR2 is YFSETQ. The CDR3 DNA follows: TGCGCCAGCAGCGTTGGGTCAGTAGGAGAGACCCAGTACTTC. Encoded protein: CASSVGSVGETQYF.

This chain connects TRBV19 to TRBJ2-2, with D perhaps TRBD2 (6 bases). This CDR3 has 16 residues. The V end lost 3 bases, the J end lost 4 bases, and 15 bases lay between the germline ends. CDR1 LNHDA and CDR2 SQIVND come from the germline V gene (reference sequence). CDR3 DNA: TGTGCCAGTAGTATCGGGGTTCGGGGGAGCACCGGGGAGCTGTTTTTT. Amino acid sequence: CASSIGVRGSTGELFF.

The sample holds many counts of this clonotype. This rearrangement joins TRBV10-2 to TRBJ2-1, with a tentative D call TRBD2 (5 bases). V lost 0 bases and J lost 10, with 13 bases in between. This CDR3 has 14 residues. Germline V CDR1 and CDR2: WSHSY, SAAADI. CDR3 DNA: TGCGCCAGCAGTGAGTCGGTGAGACTACAAGAGCAGTTCTTC. Protein: CASSESVRLQEQFF.

This clonotype was counted ten times or more. The chain employs TRBV5-1 and TRBJ2-3, with TRBD2 matching over 10 bases. The ends lost 0 bases at V and 6 bases at J; junction bases unmatched: 7. The CDR3 is 16 residues long. Germline CDR1 is SGHRS and CDR2 is YFSETQ. CDR3 bases: TGCGCCAGCAGCTTGGCCGCTACTAGCGGGATTGATACGCAGTATTTT. This translates into CASSLAATSGIDTQYF.